The rows below give T cell receptor beta chains drawn from one sample of a study of blood T cell repertoires in COVID-19. Sequenced by immunoSEQ multiplex PCR; TCRdb stores in-frame clones only, minus some. The sample carries around 170,000 clones, 88% recorded once. Sequencing was performed on peripheral blood. The receptor set was obtained from a woman under 40 with acute or convalescent COVID-19. Both conserved end residues are part of each CDR3. A D gene is named only where the DNA matches it firmly. Rows give clone size only sometimes, using once, few, many, or a class for an expanded clone.

CDR3 protein | CDR3 DNA | J gene | clone size | D gene | V gene
CASSLAGAGVAETQYF | TGCGCCAGCAGCTTGGCCGGGGCGGGAGTAGCGGAGACCCAGTACTTC | TRBJ2-5 | - | TRBD2 | TRBV5-1
CASSQVMASVYNEQFF | TGCGCCAGCAGCCAAGTAATGGCTAGCGTGTACAATGAGCAGTTCTTC | TRBJ2-1 | - | - | TRBV4-1
CASSEGRAGILTFF | TGTGCCAGCAGTGAAGGTAGAGCAGGTATATTAACTTTCTTT | TRBJ1-1 | - | - | TRBV6-1
CASSLPGGVGSYEQYF | TGTGCCAGCAGTTTACCGGGGGGAGTTGGCTCCTACGAGCAGTACTTC | TRBJ2-7 | - | TRBD2 | TRBV28
CSVEVGGAGEKLFF | TGCAGCGTTGAAGTGGGCGGGGCGGGGGAAAAACTGTTTTTT | TRBJ1-4 | - | - | TRBV29-1
CASSLGQTENSPLHF | TGCGCCAGCAGCTTGGGACAGACTGAAAATTCACCCCTCCACTTT | TRBJ1-6 | few | - | TRBV5-1
CASSRTGGPYNEQFF | TGTGCCAGCAGCCGCACAGGGGGCCCCTACAATGAGCAGTTCTTC | TRBJ2-1 | - | TRBD1 | TRBV7-9
CASSSGGTPQHF | TGTGCCAGCAGCTCCGGTGGGACACCCCAGCATTTT | TRBJ1-5 | - | - | TRBV5-8
CASSLELAYEQYF | TGCGCCAGCAGCTTGGAACTAGCCTACGAGCAGTACTTC | TRBJ2-7 | - | - | TRBV5-1
CASSFKTGGDGYTF | TGTGCCAGCAGCTTCAAGACAGGGGGCGATGGCTACACCTTC | TRBJ1-2 | - | TRBD1 | TRBV5-4
CASSPPAGAIYQPQHF | TGTGCCAGCTCACCTCCTGCGGGGGCAATCTATCAGCCCCAGCATTTT | TRBJ1-5 | - | - | TRBV18
CASVDSLNEKLFF | TGTGCCAGCGTAGACAGTCTTAATGAAAAACTGTTTTTT | TRBJ1-4 | - | - | TRBV7-9
CASKGHLLGAEAFF | TGCGCCAGTAAGGGACACCTTTTAGGGGCTGAAGCTTTCTTT | TRBJ1-1 | once | - | TRBV5-1
CASSQVSEANEKLFF | TGCGCCAGCAGCCAAGTTTCGGAGGCTAATGAAAAACTGTTTTTT | TRBJ1-4 | - | - | TRBV4-1
CASSFSSGRAWAKNIQYF | TGTGCCAGCAGTTTTTCCAGCGGGAGGGCCTGGGCCAAAAACATTCAGTACTTC | TRBJ2-4 | few | TRBD2 | TRBV28
CASSLIGTDEKLFF | TGCGCCAGCAGCTTAATCGGGACTGATGAAAAACTGTTTTTT | TRBJ1-4 | - | - | TRBV5-1
CASSIYRDRPPLRNSPLHF | TGTGCCAGCTCAATATACAGGGACCGTCCCCCTCTGAGGAATTCACCCCTCCACTTT | TRBJ1-6 | - | - | TRBV18
CASSKAWPGSTDTQYF | TGTGCCAGTAGTAAGGCCTGGCCGGGGAGCACAGATACGCAGTATTTT | TRBJ2-3 | - | - | TRBV19
CASRKRLGDNEQFF | TGTGCCAGCAGAAAAAGACTAGGAGACAATGAGCAGTTCTTC | TRBJ2-1 | - | - | TRBV2
CASSSKRAEREVLGEQFF | TGTGCCAGCAGCTCAAAGAGGGCCGAACGGGAGGTTCTTGGGGAGCAGTTCTTC | TRBJ2-1 | - | TRBD2 | TRBV7-3
CASREAPQPQHF | TGTGCCAGTAGGGAGGCCCCACAGCCCCAGCATTTT | TRBJ1-5 | - | - | TRBV19
CASSQEGLPTNEKLFF | TGCGCCAGCAGCCAAGAGGGACTACCAACTAATGAAAAACTGTTTTTT | TRBJ1-4 | - | - | TRBV4-1
CATSGGTEIYGYTF | TGTGCCACCAGCGGCGGGACAGAAATCTATGGCTACACCTTC | TRBJ1-2 | - | TRBD1 | TRBV15
CASSSARPETYGYTF | TGTGCCAGCAGCAGTGCACGCCCGGAGACCTATGGCTACACCTTC | TRBJ1-2 | - | - | TRBV6-5
CTRGRLAIYEQYF | TGCACCCGAGGCCGACTAGCGATCTACGAGCAGTACTTC | TRBJ2-7 | - | - | TRBV1
CASSYLVGYTF | TGTGCCAGCAGTTACCTCGTCGGCTACACCTTC | TRBJ1-2 | - | - | TRBV6-2/TRBV6-3
CATRGEGDTQYF | TGTGCCACCAGGGGAGAGGGAGATACGCAGTATTTT | TRBJ2-3 | - | - | TRBV15
CASSPRPGQGYSPLHF | TGTGCCAGCAGCCCTAGACCGGGACAGGGTTATTCACCCCTCCACTTT | TRBJ1-6 | - | TRBD1 | TRBV7-2
CASSFSFFGNTQYF | TGTGCCAGCAGTTTTAGTTTTTTCGGGAATACGCAGTATTTT | TRBJ2-3 | - | - | TRBV28
CASSPRRRIAGGHEQFF | TGTGCCAGCAGTCCACGGAGGAGAATAGCGGGAGGCCATGAGCAGTTCTTC | TRBJ2-1 | - | TRBD2 | TRBV6-6
CATSETSGSVGEQFF | TGTGCCACCAGTGAAACTAGCGGGAGTGTTGGTGAGCAGTTCTTC | TRBJ2-1 | - | TRBD2 | TRBV24-1